A single sample gave rise to the 9 T cell receptor beta chains below, sequenced in a study of T cell repertoires in ileal Crohn's disease. Only in-frame clones appear in the TCRdb table, and some are missing; sequencing was by immunoSEQ multiplex PCR. This sample has around 4,500 clones, with around 75% found just once. The sequencing sample was made of ileal tissue. Receptor source: an adult with Crohn's disease.

The V and J genes are TRBV7-8 and TRBJ2-5; 9 bases map to TRBD2. The CDR3 sequence is 16 residues long. Trimming cost V 1 base and J 4 bases; bases outside gene matches: 7. Germline CDR1 SGHVS, CDR2 FQNEAQ. The CDR3 here is CASSLEGPAGGETQYF. The CDR3 DNA sequence: TGTGCCAGCAGCTTAGAGGGCCCAGCGGGAGGAGAGACCCAGTACTTC.

The chain joins TRBV5-1 to TRBJ1-5; D uncertain. Germline lookup yields CDR1 SGHRS and CDR2 YFSETQ. This CDR3 region has 14 residues. Trimming took off 6 bases at V and 1 base at J, with 11 bases between the two ends. CDR3 DNA sequence: TGCGCCAGCAATTTTGGAGAGAGCAATCAGCCCCAGCATTTT. It codes for CASNFGESNQPQHF.

This clone appeared a few times. The same CDR3 arises from other DNA sequences in this sample as well. V is TRBV6-1 and J is TRBJ2-7, with a weak D call TRBD2 (5 bases). The CDR3 is 13 residues long. Trimming removed 8 bases from V and 7 bases from J, with 18 bases in between. Germline V CDR1 and CDR2: MNHNS, SASEGT. For the CDR3, the DNA is TGTGCCAGCTCCTACCCACAAACGGGGGAGCAGTACTTC. It is translated as CASSYPQTGEQYF.

This chain joins TRBV5-1 and TRBJ2-3; 11 bases line up with TRBD2. Losses at the gene ends were 1 base for V and 1 base for J; bases not matched to a gene: 5. CDR1 and CDR2 (germline): SGHRS, YFSETQ. This CDR3 is built from 17 residues. The CDR3, as DNA: TGCGCCAGCAGCTTGCAAATAGCGGGAGGGGGCACAGATACGCAGTATTTT. Residues: CASSLQIAGGGTDTQYF. The full variable domain, its missing parts supplied by reference TRBV5-1 and TRBJ2-3, is KAGVTQTPRYLIKTRGQQVTLSCSPISGHRSVSWYQQTPGQGLQFLFEYFSETQRNKGNFPGRFSGRQFSNSRSEMNVSTLELGDSALYLCASSLQIAGGGTDTQYFGPGTRLTVL.

The CDR3 region has the DNA TGTGCCAGCAGTTGGGACTCCACCGGACGAGAAAAACTGTTTTTT. This sequence encodes CASSWDSTGREKLFF. The chain recombines TRBV28 with TRBJ1-4, with a weak D call TRBD1 (5 bases). Germline CDR1 and CDR2: MDHEN and SYDVKM. The CDR3 is 15 residues long. The V and J ends lost 4 bases and 8 bases respectively, with 17 bases between them.

The chain carries TRBV11-3 and TRBJ2-5; 14 nucleotides line up with TRBD2. V trimming: 5 bases; J trimming: 11 bases; junction bases outside the gene matches: 10. The CDR3 runs to 15 residues. Germline CDR1 is SGHNT and CDR2 is YENEEA. CDR3 nucleotide sequence: TGTGCCAGCAGCCCGGGACTAGCGGGAGTTCGAGAGCAGTACTTC. Its protein product is CASSPGLAGVREQYF.

The genes are TRBV29-1 and TRBJ2-3; TRBD2 might be the D (5 bases). V gave up 8 bases and J gave up 4 bases, with 16 bases separating them. The CDR3 is 13 amino acids. Germline CDR1 SQVTM, CDR2 ANQGSEA. The CDR3 loop reads CSPRDGGADTQYF. DNA of the CDR3: TGCAGCCCGAGGGATGGTGGCGCAGATACGCAGTATTTT.

The chain links TRBV27 to TRBJ2-7, with D uncertain. Germline CDR1 MNHEY, CDR2 SMNVEV (reference sequence). V dropped 6 bases and J dropped 7 bases, with 13 bases sitting between them. The CDR3 is made up of 12 amino acids. CDR3 sequence reads: CASSLRYGEQYF. The DNA for the CDR3 is TGTGCCAGCAGCCTGAGATACGGGGAGCAGTACTTC.

This clone has just one count. The genes are TRBV18 and TRBJ1-3; no clear D gene. CDR1 and CDR2 from the germline V gene are KGHSH and LQKENI. V was shortened by 2 bases and J by 11 bases, with 10 bases between the two germline ends. The CDR3 is 12 residues long. DNA of the CDR3: TGTGCCAGCTCACCAGGGCCCCAGGCCATATATTTT. It specifies CASSPGPQAIYF.